This TCR beta chain was observed in a study of T cells in Graves' hyperthyroidism and ophthalmopathy (dated by TCRdb to the late 2010s). Turning to the overall study: Peripheral blood was sampled at the time of initial diagnosis, prior to any treatment. To identify TCR V-J signatures that set the groups apart, the researchers used a discovery cohort of 90 to 100 patients, made up of some 41 with Graves' ophthalmopathy and 57 with stable Graves' hyperthyroidism. An independent validation cohort of under 20 hyperthyroidism patients and 17 patients who later progressed to ophthalmopathy tested prospective prediction of ophthalmopathy. The roughly 91 discovery patients were randomly split 7:3 into training and test sets. In addition, the study compared T-cell repertoires in thyroid tissue and in blood from a handful of Graves' hyperthyroidism patients. Once sampling was done, hyperthyroidism patients were given methimazole at a starting dose of 30 mg daily, whereas ophthalmopathy patients were given high-dose intravenous methylprednisolone. TCR Vbeta CDR3 sequencing of 135 peripheral blood samples (over 40 ophthalmopathy, about 74 hyperthyroidism and roughly 17 progressor patients) is reported in the paper. The paper's findings and limits, for the study overall: Most expanded thyroid clonotypes (frequency above 0.001) were also detected in blood, a finding suggesting that blood repertoires may reflect thyroid immune responses. A model built on a 13 V-J signature distinguished ophthalmopathy from stable hyperthyroidism, reaching 87.88% sensitivity and approximately 83% specificity in cross-validation and 80%/75% in testing. In validation, the model predicted progression to ophthalmopathy with over 60% sensitivity and approximately 78% specificity, a median of about 6.7 months before onset. No statistical method was used to set the sample size in advance, and investigators knew the group allocation.

Stable Graves' hyperthyroidism was defined as no progression to ophthalmopathy during 18 months of follow-up. Hyperthyroidism patients were newly diagnosed, had a disease duration of under 2 months, and were aged 18 to 65 years. Any patient with an uncontrolled infection, another autoimmune disease, pregnancy or lactation was excluded. Diagnoses were established on the basis of clinical symptoms, serum thyroxine and TRAb, thyroid ultrasound, and orbital computed tomography. PBMCs were isolated from 8 to 10 ml of fresh peripheral blood by Ficoll-Paque density gradient centrifugation. Total RNA was extracted with Trizol reagent, and quality was checked on an Agilent 2100 Bioanalyzer. TCR beta CDR3 regions were amplified from RNA transcripts. The first round of RT-PCR for the TCR CDR3 was performed with the HTBI primer set and the Qiagen OneStep RT-PCR kit. A second multiplex PCR round built the libraries, followed by size selection and purification. Sequencing of the libraries was done on an Illumina HiSeq2000 using paired-end 100 bp reads. The authors processed their data as follows. SOAPnuke was used to process the raw data, with reads discarded if the reads contained adapters or uncalled bases, had a mean Phred below 15, or lacked an exact constant-primer or identifier match. COPE v1.2.5 was used to merge the high-quality paired reads, and each unique nucleotide sequence was defined as a clonotype. MiTCR v1.1 was used to align clonotypes to the IMGT TRBV, TRBD and TRBJ reference segments. The analysis included only V-J combinations with a frequency above 0.0001, which together covered 99% to 99.2% of the repertoires. A TCS score was defined as the ratio between F50 (clonal expansion) and ExV (chaos), using BLOSUM62-based TCRdist between CDR3 peptides within each V-J. Welch's t-statistics and random forest reduced approximately 520 V-J features to 10 to 15, which were used in a naive Bayes classifier (R e1071). Using fastp at Q25 and MiXCR, TCRdb reprocessed the public reads and kept productive beta chains. Each CDR3 protein appears once, grouped with its most common genes and DNA. TCRdb assigned the V and J calls; the authors' analysis was not used. Present in this sample are fewer than 600,000 distinct CDR3 sequences, around 15% of which were seen just once. The ten largest make up around 14% of the sample.

There are a few counts of this clonotype. No antigen is known for it. Per-base quality was not reported, and no clone a single base away is much larger than it. The CDR3 measures 14 amino acids from cysteine to phenylalanine. Only the CDR3 region is kept as DNA, spanning 42 bases read in frame from base 1. The germline V gene (reference sequence) gives CDR1 as LNHNV and CDR2 as YYDKDF. Clipping removes 1 base from V and 5 bases from J, with 3 as the unmatched junction base count. The sequence came from a woman between 35 and 50 years old with Graves' hyperthyroidism. The sample consisted of blood. The sequence is built from TRBV15 and TRBJ2-7, with 9 bases matching TRBD1. DNA sequence: TGTGCCACCAGCAGAGTGACAGGGGGGAACGAGCAGTACTTC. Its protein product is CATSRVTGGNEQYF.